The entry below gives a single T cell receptor (beta chain) sequence along with its context. Its antigen is unidentified. The treatment here: around 19 received Ad26.COV2.S at low or high dose, single or two shots; roughly 5 received placebo; per-sample allocation not given. The investigators took samples on day 63 after the first vaccine or placebo injection. Trimming removed 0 bases at V and 4 bases at J, with 9 bases between. The CDR3 covers 15 residues. The germline V gene has CDR1 LGHNA and CDR2 YSLEER. These data come from a study of Ad26.COV2.S vaccination and SARS-CoV-2 variants. Study information: The study gave Ad26.COV2.S intramuscularly, once or twice 56 days apart.

The study, taken as a whole, reports: With respect to non-spike TCR breadth, vaccine and placebo recipients were similar.

Libraries were prepared by immunoSEQ multiplex PCR; TCRdb keeps only in-frame clonotypes and omits some of them. The table records fewer than 500,000 clones, approximately 89% of them present only once. The rearrangement links TRBV4-3 to TRBJ1-4; D unclear. This sample comprised peripheral blood, obtained in a trial of Ad26.COV2.S vaccine versus placebo. This receptor was taken from a person between 18 and 65 years old who received the Ad26.COV2.S COVID-19 vaccine or a placebo. CDR3 protein: CASSQDRPFNEKLFF. CDR3 in DNA: TGCGCCAGCAGCCAAGATAGGCCGTTTAATGAAAAACTGTTTTTT.